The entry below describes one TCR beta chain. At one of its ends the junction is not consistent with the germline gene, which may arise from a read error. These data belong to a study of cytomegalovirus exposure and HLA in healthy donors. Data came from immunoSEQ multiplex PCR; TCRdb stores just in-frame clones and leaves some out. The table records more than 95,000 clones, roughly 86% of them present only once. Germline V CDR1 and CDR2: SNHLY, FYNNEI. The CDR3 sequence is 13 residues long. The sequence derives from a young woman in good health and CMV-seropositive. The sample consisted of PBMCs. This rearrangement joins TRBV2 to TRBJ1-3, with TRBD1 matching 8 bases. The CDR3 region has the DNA TGTGCCAGCACCTACGCGCCAGGGGGCCGTGGAGATTTT. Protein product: CASTYAPGGRGDF.